The clone carrying this T cell receptor beta chain showed up just a few times. The sample belongs to a study of T cells after yellow fever vaccination. One entry per CDR3 protein, called by TCRdb with MiXCR from the 5' RACE reads. Of hundreds of thousands of distinct CDR3 sequences listed, around an eighth are singletons. Per the germline V gene, CDR1 is LGHNA and CDR2 is YSLEER. The CDR3 totals 14 residues. Trimming took 0 bases from V and 4 from J, leaving 10 bases between them. Specimen: CD4+ T cells sorted from PBMCs, collected 15 days after the yellow fever booster vaccination. This chain links TRBV4-3 with TRBJ2-7; the D is unclear. The source is a man aged 18 to 29 who received the YFV17D yellow fever vaccine. The CDR3 loop reads CASSQDFSTYEQYF. The CDR3 bases are TGCGCCAGCAGCCAAGATTTTTCGACATACGAGCAGTACTTC.